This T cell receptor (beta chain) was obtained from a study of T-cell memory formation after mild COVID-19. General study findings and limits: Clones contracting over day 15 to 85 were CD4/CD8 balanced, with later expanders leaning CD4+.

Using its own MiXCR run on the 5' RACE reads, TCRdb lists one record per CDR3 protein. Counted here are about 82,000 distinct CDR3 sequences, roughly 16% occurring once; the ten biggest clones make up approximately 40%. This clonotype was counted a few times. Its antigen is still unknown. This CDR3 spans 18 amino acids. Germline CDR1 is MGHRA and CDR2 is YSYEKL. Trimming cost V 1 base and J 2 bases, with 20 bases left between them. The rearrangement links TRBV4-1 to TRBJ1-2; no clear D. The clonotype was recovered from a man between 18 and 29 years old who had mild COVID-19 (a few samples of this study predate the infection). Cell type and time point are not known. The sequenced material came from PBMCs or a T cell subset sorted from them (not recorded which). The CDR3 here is CASSQVQTSGELNYGYTF. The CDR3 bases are TGCGCCAGCAGCCAAGTCCAGACTTCGGGAGAGTTAAACTATGGCTACACCTTC.